This T cell receptor beta chain was sequenced during a study of metastatic and nonmetastatic thyroid tumors. Study details: A comparison of repertoires was made across blood and tumor or nodule tissue from malignant and benign thyroid patients.

The V and J ends lost 4 bases and 7 bases, in that order; junction bases with no gene match: 13. The CDR3 is 15 amino acids. Per germline, CDR1 SGHDT and CDR2 YYEEEE. Ten or more counts support this clone. Its specificity is not known. Study-wide points: Malignant tumors reportedly showed significantly higher TCR beta diversity than benign nodules in both blood and tumor.

All patients were untreated before thyroid surgery. TCRdb used MiXCR to call clones anew from the PCR reads. The sample gives some 14,000 clones, 25% to 35% of which show up once; around 50% is in the top ten. This chain joins TRBV5-6 and TRBJ1-2; 7 nucleotides agree with TRBD1. This sequence was found in a male donor with papillary thyroid cancer or a benign thyroid nodule (not recorded which). Some clones in this sample may be carry-over from other donors' samples. Sequencing used tumor tissue. The CDR3 DNA is TGTGCCAGCAGCCACACTTGGACAGGTGGTCTTGGCTACACCTTC. It is translated as CASSHTWTGGLGYTF.